These 17 T cell receptor beta chains share one sample of origin, sequenced in a study of cytomegalovirus exposure and HLA in healthy donors (dated 2017 in TCRdb). Library preparation was by the immunoSEQ multiplex PCR assay. The multiplex PCR relied on a mix of 60 forward primers for TCR Vbeta segments and 13 reverse primers for TCR Jbeta segments. In TCRdb, the immuneACCESS table is reduced to in-frame sequences with V and J assigned. These tables do not hold every clone; where another copy was compared, an unresolved V gene accounts for under half, and the others remain unexplained. The sample contains tens of thousands of clones, 81% of them found a single time. Roughly 1.1% of the sample lies in the top ten. The sample comprised PBMCs. The receptors stem from a girl aged 2 to 9 in good health and CMV-seropositive.

The chain combines TRBV27 with TRBJ2-1, with D perhaps TRBD2 (6 bases). Germline loops: CDR1 MNHEY, CDR2 SMNVEV (reference sequence). This CDR3 has 15 amino acids. Trimming stripped 3 bases from V and 5 bases from J, with 14 bases between. In nucleotides, the CDR3 is TGTGCCAGCAGTTTTTACGGCGGGATAGACAATGAGCAGTTCTTC. Amino acids: CASSFYGGIDNEQFF.

The CDR3 loop reads CASSETQGGQTQYF. The CDR3, as DNA: TGTGCCAGCAGTGAAACCCAGGGGGGACAGACCCAGTACTTC. The chain is built from TRBV2 and TRBJ2-5; D is possibly TRBD1 (7 bases). Trimming shortened V by 2 bases and J by 6 bases, and 13 bases separated the two germline ends. This CDR3 contains 14 residues. CDR1 and CDR2 (germline): SNHLY, FYNNEI.

The chain links TRBV9 to TRBJ1-1; D call uncertain. This CDR3 is 13 amino acids long. Per germline, CDR1 SGDLS and CDR2 YYNGEE. Trimming pared 0 bases from V and 0 bases from J, leaving 3 bases between. The CDR3 here is CASSVDMNTEAFF. The CDR3 DNA sequence: TGTGCCAGCAGCGTAGATATGAACACTGAAGCTTTCTTT. The full variable domain, with the rest looked up from reference TRBV9 and TRBJ1-1, is DSGVTQTPKHLITATGQRVTLRCSPRSGDLSVYWYQQSLDQGLQFLIQYYNGEERAKGNILERFSAQQFPDLHSELNLSSLELGDSALYFCASSVDMNTEAFFGQGTRLTVV.

This chain uses TRBV27 with TRBJ1-1; D is perhaps TRBD1 (6 bases). CDR1 is MNHEY and CDR2 is SMNVEV in the germline V gene (reference sequence). CDR3 length equals 13 residues. Trimming cost V 2 bases and J 4 bases, with 8 bases left between them. The CDR3 bases are TGTGCCAGCAGTTTAATCAGGGGCACTGAAGCTTTCTTT. This codes for CASSLIRGTEAFF.

The J gene is TRBJ2-7, the V gene TRBV4-1; 8 bases line up with TRBD2. CDR1 is MGHRA, CDR2 YSYEKL, per germline. V lost 1 base to trimming and J lost 0 bases; unmatched junction nucleotides: 5. The CDR3 extends over 16 amino acids. The CDR3 DNA reads TGCGCCAGCAGCCAAGTGACTAGCGTTGACTCCTACGAGCAGTACTTC. Encoded protein: CASSQVTSVDSYEQYF.

The table lists this clone with a count of one. The chain combines TRBV30 with TRBJ1-3; D remains ambiguous. V was shortened by 0 bases and J by 4 bases, with 10 bases between the two germline ends. In germline, CDR1 is GTSNPN, CDR2 SVGIG (reference sequence). The CDR3 is 14 residues long. As DNA, the CDR3 is TGTGCCTGGAGTGTACGGGGAGCAGGAAACACCATATATTTT. Translated: CAWSVRGAGNTIYF.

The chain links TRBV19 to TRBJ2-7; TRBD2 matches at 7 bases. The CDR3 consists of 15 residues. The germline CDR1 and CDR2 sequences are LNHDA and SQIVND (reference sequence). V trimming: 6 bases; J trimming: 5 bases; junction bases outside the gene matches: 13. In nucleotides, the CDR3 is TGTGCCAGTAGCCCCCGGTGGGCGGGAGCTAACGAGCAGTACTTC. Protein: CASSPRWAGANEQYF.

The chain combines TRBV6-1 with TRBJ2-7, with D hard to call. Germline V gene sequence: CDR1 MNHNS, CDR2 SASEGT. This CDR3 comprises 11 residues. The V end was cut by 4 bases, the J end by 3 bases, with 4 bases between. In DNA form, the CDR3 reads TGTGCCAGCAGTGTACACTACGAGCAGTACTTC. It is translated as CASSVHYEQYF.

This clone occurred a few times. V usage is TRBV7-2 and J usage is TRBJ2-1; 11 bases align to TRBD2. CDR1 is SGHTA and CDR2 is FQGNSA in the germline V gene. The CDR3 has 14 residues. V trimming: 4 bases; J trimming: 4 bases; junction bases outside the gene matches: 0. CDR3 coding DNA: TGTGCCAGCAGCTCTAGCGGGGGGTACAATGAGCAGTTCTTC. This sequence encodes CASSSSGGYNEQFF. The whole variable domain, filled in from reference TRBV7-2 and TRBJ2-1, reads GAGVSQSPSNKVTEKGKDVELRCDPISGHTALYWYRQSLGQGLEFLIYFQGNSAPDKSGLPSDRFSAERTGGSVSTLTIQRTQQEDSAVYLCASSSSGGYNEQFFGPGTRLTVL.

The genes are TRBV29-1 and TRBJ1-2; a possible D gene is TRBD1 (6 bases). The CDR3 contains 13 residues. V lost 7 bases to trimming and J lost 3 bases, with 15 bases between them. Germline CDR1 reads SQVTM; CDR2 reads ANQGSEA. CDR3 region: CSAPDRTHYGYTF. CDR3 nucleotide sequence: TGCAGCGCTCCTGACAGGACTCACTATGGCTACACCTTC.

This clone was seen only once. The chain's CDR3 is CASSQGLANYEQYF. The CDR3 coding sequence is TGCGCCAGCAGCCAAGGACTAGCGAATTACGAGCAGTACTTC. The chain combines TRBV4-1 with TRBJ2-7; 8 bases align to TRBD2. Trimming cost V 1 base and J 4 bases; bases outside gene matches: 3. Germline V CDR1 and CDR2: MGHRA, YSYEKL. The CDR3 is made up of 14 amino acids.

J is TRBJ2-7 and V is TRBV28; D uncertain. CDR1 MDHEN and CDR2 SYDVKM come from the germline V gene. The CDR3 covers 17 residues. Trimming took off 6 bases at V and 0 bases at J, with 21 bases between the two ends. The CDR3 loop reads CASSLGSFSPSSYEQYF. Here the CDR3 DNA reads TGTGCCAGCAGCCTCGGTAGCTTCTCCCCGAGCTCCTACGAGCAGTACTTC.

V usage is TRBV6-5 and J usage is TRBJ2-1, with 14 bases fitting TRBD2. CDR3 length: 15 residues. In germline, CDR1 is MNHEY, CDR2 SVGAGI. V shed 10 bases, J shed 1 base, and the junction held 3 bases outside the gene matches. The CDR3 here is CATGTSGSSYNEQFF. CDR3 bases: TGTGCCACAGGGACTAGCGGGAGTTCCTACAATGAGCAGTTCTTC.

This rearrangement joins TRBV7-8 to TRBJ1-1; D is unresolved. This CDR3 comprises 18 residues. Trimming took 4 bases from V and 1 from J, leaving 22 bases between them. Germline CDR1 SGHVS, CDR2 FQNEAQ. CDR3 residues: CASSSSRVAPRGNTEAFF. The CDR3 DNA follows: TGTGCCAGCAGCTCATCGAGGGTGGCTCCTCGGGGGAACACTGAAGCTTTCTTT.

This clone has more than one count but fewer than ten. The chain combines TRBV10-2 with TRBJ1-1; D is unclear. The germline V gene has CDR1 WSHSY and CDR2 SAAADI. With 1 base removed from V and 1 base from J, the gap between germline ends came to 13 bases. The CDR3 spans 16 residues. The CDR3 region is CASSEFPGLGNTEAFF. In nucleotides, the CDR3 is TGCGCCAGCAGTGAGTTCCCCGGGTTGGGGAACACTGAAGCTTTCTTT.

The chain combines TRBV10-3 with TRBJ2-1, with TRBD2 identical over 14 bases. The CDR3 runs 14 residues. CDR1 and CDR2 from the germline V gene are ENHRY and SYGVKD. After removal of 8 bases from V and 4 bases from J, the junction contained 1 base not matched to a gene. This chain's CDR3 is CAIRTSGGYNEQFF. Here the CDR3 DNA reads TGTGCCATCCGGACTAGCGGGGGGTACAATGAGCAGTTCTTC.

The J gene is TRBJ2-1, the V gene TRBV7-9; TRBD1 is a possible D gene (5 bases). The CDR3 is made up of 13 amino acids. Germline V lookup: CDR1 SEHNR, CDR2 FQNEAQ (reference sequence). V shed 5 bases and J shed 7 bases, with 12 bases lying between them. CDR3 nucleotides: TGTGCCAGCAGCCCCAGGGATAAGAATGAGCAGTTCTTC. The encoded protein is CASSPRDKNEQFF.